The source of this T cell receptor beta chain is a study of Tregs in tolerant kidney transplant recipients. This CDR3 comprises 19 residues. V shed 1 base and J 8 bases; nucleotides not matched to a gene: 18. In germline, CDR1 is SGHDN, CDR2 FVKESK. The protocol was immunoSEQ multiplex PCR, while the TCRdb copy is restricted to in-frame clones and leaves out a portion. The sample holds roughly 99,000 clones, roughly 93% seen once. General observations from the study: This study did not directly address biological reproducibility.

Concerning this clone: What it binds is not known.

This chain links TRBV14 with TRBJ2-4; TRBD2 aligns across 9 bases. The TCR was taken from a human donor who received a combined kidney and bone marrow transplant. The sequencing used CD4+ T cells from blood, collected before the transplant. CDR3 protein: CASSQGRQQRSGRLDIQYF. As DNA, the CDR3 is TGTGCCAGCAGCCAAGGTAGACAACAGCGGAGCGGGAGGTTGGACATTCAGTACTTC.